This paragraph covers one T cell receptor beta chain sequence. No antigen is known for it. TCRdb's copy holds only in-frame clones and misses some; the assay was immunoSEQ multiplex PCR. The sample carries tens of thousands of clones, 75% to 90% recorded once. This sample is part of a study of a mutant IDH1 vaccine in newly diagnosed glioma. Study background: Initiation of the vaccine course occurred 4-6 weeks after radiotherapy alone, or alongside temozolomide cycles. Most patients had received both radiotherapy and temozolomide, the prior options being radiotherapy, temozolomide, or both.

The time point was: week 35, safety follow-up. Alongside topical imiquimod, each dose of vaccine comprised 300 ug of mutant IDH1 20-mer peptide. The V gene's germline CDR1 is LNHDA and CDR2 SQIVND (reference sequence). The length of the CDR3 is 13 residues. Study results and caveats: Under 95% of patients showed vaccine-induced immune responses across multiple MHC alleles.

The source material was PBMCs, sampled from a glioma patient whose treatment included an IDH1 peptide vaccine. This TCR was recovered from a middle-aged man with glioma. The chain has TRBV19 and TRBJ2-5; the match to TRBD1 covers 8 bases. The end of the DNA is better explained by TRBJ2-7, so the J call may be wrong. The CDR3 here is CATSGQGSYEQYF. The CDR3 coding sequence is TGTGCCACCTCCGGACAGGGATCGTACGAGCAGTACTTC.